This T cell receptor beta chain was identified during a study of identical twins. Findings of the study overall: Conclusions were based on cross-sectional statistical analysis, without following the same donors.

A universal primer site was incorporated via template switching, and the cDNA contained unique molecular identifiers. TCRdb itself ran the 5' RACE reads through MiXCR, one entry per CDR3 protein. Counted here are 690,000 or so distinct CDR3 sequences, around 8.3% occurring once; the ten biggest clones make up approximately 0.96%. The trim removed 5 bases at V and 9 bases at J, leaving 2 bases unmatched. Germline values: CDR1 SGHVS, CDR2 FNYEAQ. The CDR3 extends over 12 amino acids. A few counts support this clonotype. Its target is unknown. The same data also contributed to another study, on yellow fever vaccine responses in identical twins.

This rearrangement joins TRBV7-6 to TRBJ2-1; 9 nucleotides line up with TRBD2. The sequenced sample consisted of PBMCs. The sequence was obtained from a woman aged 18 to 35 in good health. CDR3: CASSEREAEQFF. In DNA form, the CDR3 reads TGTGCCAGCAGCGAGCGGGAGGCTGAGCAGTTCTTC.